This is a list of T cell receptor beta chains from one sample in a study of blood T cell repertoires in COVID-19. Repertoires were generated with immunoSEQ multiplex PCR, while TCRdb's copy carries only in-frame clones and drops some. Of 400,000 to 500,000 clones in the sample, over 75% were seen once. Sequencing used PBMCs or T cells enriched from blood (not recorded which). The receptors originated from a woman under 30 who had been exposed to COVID-19. Each CDR3 is given with its conserved first and last residue. The D gene is left open where the match is weak. Size values are once, few and many counts, or a class for expanded clones, and some rows have none.

clone_size: once
v_call: TRBV28
j_call: TRBJ1-4
d_call: TRBD1
cdr3_nt: TGTGCCAGCGGGTTCCTCCCGGGACAGGGAGGGGAAAAACTGTTTTTT
cdr3_aa: CASGFLPGQGGEKLFF

clone_size: -
v_call: TRBV6-6
j_call: TRBJ1-1
d_call: -
cdr3_nt: TGTGCCAGCAGTTTGCCGCGGCATAATGAAGCTTTCTTT
cdr3_aa: CASSLPRHNEAFF

clone_size: -
v_call: TRBV27
j_call: TRBJ2-7
d_call: -
cdr3_nt: TGTGCCAGCAGTCGCACTACCGGACAGACCTACGAGCAGTACTTC
cdr3_aa: CASSRTTGQTYEQYF

clone_size: -
v_call: TRBV6-6
j_call: TRBJ2-7
d_call: -
cdr3_nt: TGTGCCACCCGCCCGCGGGAAGCCGACGAGCAGTACTTC
cdr3_aa: CATRPREADEQYF

clone_size: -
v_call: TRBV30
j_call: TRBJ2-3
d_call: TRBD2
cdr3_nt: TGTGCCTGGACCCGCGGGCCGGGACTAGGGGGAGATACGCAGTATTTT
cdr3_aa: CAWTRGPGLGGDTQYF

clone_size: -
v_call: TRBV27
j_call: TRBJ2-7
d_call: -
cdr3_nt: TGTGCCAGCAGCGGACTGAGAGTCGATGCCGAGCAGTACTTC
cdr3_aa: CASSGLRVDAEQYF

clone_size: -
v_call: TRBV2
j_call: TRBJ1-2
d_call: -
cdr3_nt: TGTGCCAGCAGCGAGGAAGGTCGTGTCGGTGGCTACACCTTC
cdr3_aa: CASSEEGRVGGYTF

clone_size: -
v_call: TRBV4-3
j_call: TRBJ1-4
d_call: -
cdr3_nt: TGCGCCAGCAGCCGAATTTCCGGGAGTGAAAAACTGTTTTTT
cdr3_aa: CASSRISGSEKLFF

clone_size: -
v_call: TRBV7-2
j_call: TRBJ2-1
d_call: TRBD2
cdr3_nt: TGTGCCAGCAGCTTAAGGGCGGGGGACTCCTACAATGAGCAGTTCTTC
cdr3_aa: CASSLRAGDSYNEQFF

clone_size: -
v_call: TRBV5-1
j_call: TRBJ2-3
d_call: TRBD1
cdr3_nt: TGCGCCAGCAGCAAGACAGGGGTAGTCCCCACAGATACGCAGTATTTT
cdr3_aa: CASSKTGVVPTDTQYF